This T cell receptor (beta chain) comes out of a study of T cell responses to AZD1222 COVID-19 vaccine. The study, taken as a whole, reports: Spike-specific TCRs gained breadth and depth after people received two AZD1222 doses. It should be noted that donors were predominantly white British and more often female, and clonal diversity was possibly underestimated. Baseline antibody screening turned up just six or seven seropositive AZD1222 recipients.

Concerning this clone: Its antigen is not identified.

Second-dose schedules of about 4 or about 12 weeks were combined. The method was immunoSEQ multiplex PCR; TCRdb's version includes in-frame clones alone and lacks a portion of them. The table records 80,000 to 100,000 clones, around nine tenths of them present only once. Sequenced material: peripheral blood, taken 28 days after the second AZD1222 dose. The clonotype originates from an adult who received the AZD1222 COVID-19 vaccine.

The CDR3 coding sequence is TGTGCCATCAGCGCACAGGGGGCTAACTATGGCTACACCTTC. It is translated as CAISAQGANYGYTF. The chain joins TRBV10-3 to TRBJ1-2; 8 nucleotides match TRBD1. Unmatched junction bases numbered 3, after V lost 6 bases and J lost 0 bases. Germline CDR1 is ENHRY and CDR2 is SYGVKD. CDR3 size: 14 residues.